Each of the 24 T cell receptor beta chains below was sequenced from the same sample in a study of blood T cells in healthy people across ages. Primers used in a second PCR of about 7 to 12 cycles were a sample-barcoded 5' primer and a J-beta primer mix. Each CDR3 protein gets one entry after TCRdb re-called the 5' RACE reads with MiXCR. Altogether about 750,000 distinct CDR3 sequences are present, around half being singletons, with the ten largest covering around 41%. The sequencing input was blood. The source is a man older than 75 in good health.

The chain recombines TRBV27 with TRBJ1-2; D is possibly TRBD1 (6 bases). From germline, CDR1 is MNHEY and CDR2 SMNVEV (reference sequence). V lost 6 bases and J 4 bases, leaving 18 bases between the germline ends. There are 15 residues in the CDR3. As DNA, the CDR3 is TGTGCCAGCAGCCAAACCGGGGGGCCTGGCTATGGCTACACCTTC. It encodes CASSQTGGPGYGYTF.

In its sample, this clonotype was seen once. This chain joins TRBV6-2 or TRBV6-3 and TRBJ2-5, with 8 positions matching TRBD2. The J call is doubtful: the DNA matches TRBJ2-7 better. This CDR3 comprises 16 residues. From germline, CDR1 is MNHEY and CDR2 SVGEGT. Here the CDR3 reads CASSYPDERERDEQYF. The CDR3, as DNA: TGTGCCAGCAGTTACCCGGACGAGCGGGAGCGGGACGAGCAGTACTTC.

This clonotype was detected only a few times. The chain has TRBV10-3 and TRBJ2-3; 7 bases match TRBD1. Germline V gives CDR1 ENHRY, CDR2 SYGVKD. V was pared by 10 bases and J by 1 base, with 2 bases of the junction left unmatched. The CDR3 spans 12 residues. DNA of the CDR3: TGTGCCACTGGACAGGGCACAGATACGCAGTATTTT. It codes for CATGQGTDTQYF.

The V and J genes are TRBV12-3 or TRBV12-4 and TRBJ1-2; D is perhaps TRBD1 (5 bases). V was cut by 4 bases and J by 2 bases, with 17 bases left in between. The CDR3 is 16 amino acids. The DNA for the CDR3 is TGTGCCAGCAGTTATCCCCGCAGGGATGAAAACTATGGCTACACCTTC. This gives the protein CASSYPRRDENYGYTF.

The chain has TRBV6-6 and TRBJ1-2; TRBD1 matches at 12 bases. The V and J ends lost 7 bases and 4 bases, in that order; junction bases with no gene match: 7. The CDR3 spans 15 residues. The V gene's germline CDR1 is MNHNY and CDR2 SVGAGI (reference sequence). The CDR3 DNA sequence: TGTGCCAGCACCCTGGGACAGGGGGCATCCTATGGCTACACCTTC. Translating gives CASTLGQGASYGYTF.

The V and J genes are TRBV24-1 and TRBJ2-1; 10 positions match TRBD1. The CDR3 has 13 residues. Trimming took 9 bases from V and 7 from J; bases not matched to a gene: 5. CDR1 and CDR2 (germline): KGHDR, SFDVKD. The CDR3 spells CATGGQGLNEQFF. The DNA for the CDR3 is TGTGCCACCGGGGGACAGGGGTTGAATGAGCAGTTCTTC.

Only a few counts were recorded for this clonotype. This chain connects TRBV6-2 or TRBV6-3 to TRBJ2-7; 12 bases are a match to TRBD2. V dropped 6 bases and J dropped 1; count of bases not matched to a gene: 1. The CDR3 loop spans 14 amino acids. Germline CDR1 reads MNHEY; CDR2 reads SVGEGT. The CDR3 sequence: CASRLAGGSYEQYF. The DNA for the CDR3 is TGTGCCAGCAGACTAGCGGGAGGATCCTACGAGCAGTACTTC.

The chain couples TRBV4-2 to TRBJ2-7; TRBD2 matches 8 bases. With V trimmed by 0 bases and J by 7 bases, 11 bases remained unmatched. Germline V gives CDR1 LGHNA, CDR2 YNFKEQ. The CDR3 covers 16 residues. The CDR3 DNA reads TGTGCCAGCAGCCAAGATTGGGCTAGCGGGTACAATGAGCAGTACTTC. This sequence encodes CASSQDWASGYNEQYF.

This clonotype has ten or more counts. This rearrangement joins TRBV20-1 to TRBJ1-5; TRBD1 aligns across 7 bases. Germline lookup yields CDR1 DFQATT and CDR2 SNEGSKA (reference sequence). Trimming took 2 bases from V and 1 from J; bases not matched to a gene: 2. The CDR3 has 14 residues. CDR3 DNA: TGCAGTGCTAGACAGGGGGGCAGCAATCAGCCCCAGCATTTT. Translation gives CSARQGGSNQPQHF.

This clonotype was seen a few times. This chain connects TRBV11-2 to TRBJ2-4; 7 nucleotides line up with TRBD2. With 4 bases clipped from V and 8 bases from J, the junction kept 8 bases outside the gene matches. The CDR3 extends over 14 amino acids. Germline V gene sequence: CDR1 SGHAT, CDR2 FQNNGV. The CDR3 DNA follows: TGTGCCAGCAGCTCTTTAGGGAGGGGATACATTCAGTACTTC. This gives the protein CASSSLGRGYIQYF.

J is TRBJ1-6 and V is TRBV6-6, with 7 positions matching TRBD1. The J segment lost 6 bases and the V segment lost 7 bases, leaving 15 bases of the junction unmatched. In germline, CDR1 is MNHNY, CDR2 SVGAGI (reference sequence). The CDR3 length is 17 residues. The CDR3, as DNA: TGTGCCAGCACGGCGGGAGATGGAGGGGGCCTTAATTCACCCCTCCACTTT. This codes for CASTAGDGGGLNSPLHF.

This clonotype has more than one count but fewer than ten. This sequence joins TRBV10-3 and TRBJ2-7, with D possibly being TRBD2 (7 bases). V was clipped by 10 bases and J by 1 base, with 20 bases between them. This CDR3 spans 15 amino acids. CDR1 is ENHRY, CDR2 SYGVKD, per germline. This chain's CDR3 is CATHPGGQTSYEQYF. CDR3 sequence (DNA): TGTGCCACCCATCCCGGGGGGCAGACGTCCTACGAGCAGTACTTC.

The rearrangement uses TRBV6-6 and TRBJ1-2; D unclear. The CDR3 consists of 15 residues. The V end lost 4 bases, the J end lost 6 bases, and 18 bases lay between the germline ends. The V gene's germline CDR1 is MNHNY and CDR2 SVGAGI (reference sequence). DNA for the CDR3: TGTGCCAGCAGTTTTGACGGCGCGGCTAGGCATGGCTACACCTTC. This sequence encodes CASSFDGAARHGYTF.

The chain employs TRBV28 and TRBJ2-7; D might be TRBD1 (6 bases). CDR1 is MDHEN and CDR2 is SYDVKM in the germline V gene. V lost 2 bases, J lost 5 bases, and 13 bases lay in between. The CDR3 loop spans 14 amino acids. Here the CDR3 reads CASSLDLGGDEQYF. In DNA, the CDR3 is TGTGCCAGCAGTTTAGATCTAGGGGGAGACGAGCAGTACTTC.

This chain uses TRBV4-1 with TRBJ2-7; 9 bases map to TRBD1. The CDR3 spans 17 residues. In germline, CDR1 is MGHRA, CDR2 YSYEKL. Unmatched junction bases numbered 8, after V lost 2 bases and J lost 0 bases. DNA of the CDR3: TGCGCCAGCAGCCAAATTTCCGGACAGGGGAGCTCCTACGAGCAGTACTTC. It is translated as CASSQISGQGSSYEQYF.

This clonotype was observed a few times. The chain carries TRBV20-1 and TRBJ2-1, with D hard to call. V dropped 6 bases and J dropped 1 base, with 22 bases sitting between them. This CDR3 is 17 amino acids long. The germline CDR1 and CDR2 sequences are DFQATT and SNEGSKA (reference sequence). CDR3 DNA sequence: TGCAGTGCCCCCGGGCTAACGACATTTGGGTCCTACAATGAGCAGTTCTTC. Amino acid sequence: CSAPGLTTFGSYNEQFF.

The chain is built from TRBV2 and TRBJ2-1; possible D gene TRBD2, 5 bases. CDR3 size: 15 residues. Trimming took 0 bases from V and 2 from J, leaving 8 bases between them. Germline loops: CDR1 SNHLY, CDR2 FYNNEI. This chain's CDR3 is CASSEAGGTYNEQFF. The CDR3 coding sequence is TGTGCCAGCAGTGAAGCCGGAGGCACCTACAATGAGCAGTTCTTC.

This clonotype was recorded many times. The chain couples TRBV28 to TRBJ1-1, with D possibly being TRBD1 (6 bases). Deletions cut 7 bases from V and 1 base from J, with 19 bases between. The germline CDR1 and CDR2 sequences are MDHEN and SYDVKM. The CDR3 spans 16 residues. CDR3 nucleotide sequence: TGTGCCAGCACCCCTCAGGGGCGGGGATCGAACACTGAAGCTTTCTTT. Its translation: CASTPQGRGSNTEAFF. Based on the CDR3 plus reference TRBV28 and TRBJ1-1, the full variable domain is DVKVTQSSRYLVKRTGEKVFLECVQDMDHENMFWYRQDPGLGLRLIYFSYDVKMKEKGDIPEGYSVSREKKERFSLILESASTNQTSMYLCASTPQGRGSNTEAFFGQGTRLTVV.

V usage is TRBV12-3 or TRBV12-4 and J usage is TRBJ1-6; D is uncertain. The CDR3 extends over 15 amino acids. The V gene lost 0 bases and the J gene lost 7 bases, with 10 bases spanning the gap. The CDR3 sequence: CASSLARTWNSPLHF. CDR3 nucleotide sequence: TGTGCCAGCAGTTTAGCCCGGACCTGGAATTCACCCCTCCACTTT.

The V gene is TRBV20-1, the J gene TRBJ2-7; 11 bases agree with TRBD1. CDR1 is DFQATT, CDR2 SNEGSKA, per germline (reference sequence). The CDR3 contains 13 residues. V lost 6 bases, J lost 4 bases, and 5 bases stayed unmatched. The CDR3 here is CSAPGQGGYEQYF. CDR3 in DNA: TGCAGTGCCCCGGGACAGGGGGGGTACGAGCAGTACTTC.

The J gene is TRBJ1-1, the V gene TRBV20-1; a weak D match, TRBD1 (5 bases). V was cut by 5 bases and J by 0 bases, with 10 bases left in between. The CDR3 totals 13 residues. Germline assignment: CDR1 DFQATT and CDR2 SNEGSKA (reference sequence). The CDR3 is CSAQDRMNTEAFF. Written as DNA, the CDR3 is TGCAGTGCTCAAGACAGAATGAACACTGAAGCTTTCTTT.

This clonotype was seen more than once but under ten times. This sequence joins TRBV20-1 and TRBJ2-1; TRBD2 aligns across 11 bases. CDR1 is DFQATT and CDR2 is SNEGSKA in the germline V gene (reference sequence). The CDR3 runs 14 residues. Trimming removed 3 bases from V and 6 bases from J; junction bases left unmatched: 4. CDR3 nucleotides: TGCAGTGCTAGGGTAGCGGGAGGGGGCAATGAGCAGTTCTTC. As protein: CSARVAGGGNEQFF.

V usage is TRBV28 and J usage is TRBJ2-3, with D hard to call. CDR1 and CDR2 (germline): MDHEN, SYDVKM. The CDR3 spans 17 residues. The germline V and J ends were trimmed by 6 bases and 2 bases, with 21 bases remaining between them. CDR3 loop: CASSHVYMGKYTDTQYF. CDR3 DNA: TGTGCCAGCAGCCACGTATACATGGGAAAATACACAGATACGCAGTATTTT.

The chain carries TRBV2 and TRBJ2-1; 7 nucleotides line up with TRBD2. CDR1 and CDR2 (germline): SNHLY, FYNNEI. J lost 4 bases, V lost 3 bases, and 3 bases had no gene match. The CDR3 has 14 residues. The CDR3, as DNA: TGTGCCAGCAGTGATGGGGGGGGTTACAATGAGCAGTTCTTC. Translated: CASSDGGGYNEQFF.